Here is one T cell receptor beta chain with its context. In the study's own analysis: Amplification with reference gene primers provided the estimates of nucleated cell counts. Data came from immunoSEQ multiplex PCR; TCRdb stores just in-frame clones and leaves some out. From that table come the V and J calls and clone size; the DNA was used to work out D and trimming. The data show 150,000 to 200,000 clones, less than 90% seen once. This CDR3 contains 15 residues. V dropped 4 bases and J dropped 2 bases, with 13 bases sitting between them. In germline, CDR1 is SNHLY, CDR2 FYNNEI. The data derive from a study of blood T cell repertoires in COVID-19. Study overall: The cDNA or gDNA used as material had been derived from T cells, B-cell-depleted T cells, or PBMCs.

The TCR comes from a woman in her fifties or sixties who had recovered from COVID-19. The sequenced sample consisted of PBMCs or T cells enriched from blood (not recorded which). The rearrangement joins TRBV2 to TRBJ2-3; tentative D call: TRBD1 (6 bases). CDR3 protein: CASSVEAGATDTQYF. The CDR3 bases are TGTGCCAGCAGTGTCGAAGCAGGGGCCACAGATACGCAGTATTTT.